The 2 T cell receptor beta chains below all came from one sample that was sequenced in a study of cytomegalovirus exposure and HLA in healthy donors. PCR amplification relied on 60 Vbeta primers (plus 13 Jbeta primers). Some clones are missing from TCRdb's copy, which holds only in-frame ones; the method was immunoSEQ multiplex PCR. This sample carries 120,000 or so clones, roughly 79% of them seen once, and the ten largest clones take roughly 2.4%. The sample comprised PBMCs. Receptors originate from a woman in her thirties or forties in good health and CMV-seronegative.

The rearrangement joins TRBV7-2 to TRBJ1-2; D is possibly TRBD1 (5 bases). Germline V gene data show CDR1 as SGHTA and CDR2 as FQGNSA. This CDR3 comprises 14 residues. V gave up 4 bases and J gave up 7 bases, with 16 bases separating them. Here the CDR3 reads CASSSQGFQGGYTF. The CDR3 region has the DNA TGTGCCAGCAGCTCCCAGGGTTTTCAAGGTGGCTACACCTTC.

V and J are TRBV20-1 and TRBJ2-5; the D gene is possibly TRBD2 (5 bases). V was clipped by 8 bases and J by 5 bases, with 12 bases between them. Germline V lookup: CDR1 DFQATT, CDR2 SNEGSKA (reference sequence). The CDR3 has 11 amino acids. CDR3 loop: CSPGLGETQYF. Written as DNA, the CDR3 is TGCAGTCCGGGGTTGGGGGAGACCCAGTACTTC.